The 8 T cell receptor beta chains given below trace back to one sample, sequenced in a study of regulatory dendritic cells for organ transplantation (dated by TCRdb to about 2017). The method behind the library was the immunoSEQ multiplex PCR assay. The source is immuneACCESS, and TCRdb retained only in-frame sequences with V and J called. Part of the clones is not carried over; for the studies checked, unresolved V genes explain less than half of this, and the remainder is unexplained. The sample table shows more than 5,500 clones, and 60% to 65% are seen once. The ten most abundant clones make up 11% of the sample. What was sequenced was memory CD8+ T cells from blood. In light of the paper, this sample's cell subset or site label describes: CD45RO+ memory T cells. Every receptor here comes from a human donor in good health.

The V call is TRBV12-5, the J call TRBJ2-1; 11 nucleotides match TRBD2. The germline gives CDR1 LGHNT, CDR2 FRNRAP. The CDR3 totals 17 residues. With 3 bases clipped from V and 5 bases from J, the junction kept 9 bases outside the gene matches. CDR3 coding DNA: TGTGCTAGTGGTTTAGATATAGCGGGGGGGCAAAACAATGAGCAGTTCTTC. Residues: CASGLDIAGGQNNEQFF.

This clone is medium-sized by share. The chain is built from TRBV5-4 and TRBJ1-1; 7 bases match TRBD1. The CDR3 is 16 amino acids. CDR1 SGHNT and CDR2 YYREEE come from the germline V gene (reference sequence). J gave up 3 bases and V 4 bases, and 12 bases lay outside the gene matches. The CDR3 sequence is CASSEGTASLDTEAFF. The CDR3 DNA reads as TGTGCCAGCAGCGAAGGGACAGCGTCTTTGGACACTGAAGCTTTCTTT. The whole variable domain, remainder taken from reference TRBV5-4 and TRBJ1-1, is ETGVTQSPTHLIKTRGQQVTLRCSSQSGHNTVSWYQQALGQGPQFIFQYYREEENGRGNFPPRFSGLQFPNYSSELNVNALELDDSALYLCASSEGTASLDTEAFFGQGTRLTVV.

This clone is labeled as medium-sized. V is TRBV9 and J is TRBJ2-2; maybe TRBD2 (5 bases). Trimming left V 0 bases short and J 7 bases short, with 10 bases between. This CDR3 comprises 14 residues. The germline V gene has CDR1 SGDLS and CDR2 YYNGEE. This CDR3 reads CASSVEYRDGELFF. The CDR3 DNA reads TGTGCCAGCAGCGTAGAGTACCGGGACGGGGAGCTGTTTTTT. The full variable domain, in which reference TRBV9 and TRBJ2-2 provide the parts outside the CDR3, is DSGVTQTPKHLITATGQRVTLRCSPRSGDLSVYWYQQSLDQGLQFLIQYYNGEERAKGNILERFSAQQFPDLHSELNLSSLELGDSALYFCASSVEYRDGELFFGEGSRLTVL.

The gene calls are TRBV9 and TRBJ1-2; 7 nucleotides line up with TRBD1. The CDR3 sequence is 19 residues long. V was pared by 4 bases and J by 1 base, with 19 bases of the junction left unmatched. Per the germline V gene, CDR1 is SGDLS and CDR2 is YYNGEE. CDR3 bases: TGTGCCAGCAGCCCTCAGGGGGACAGAGGATTGTTGCGTAACTATGGCTACACCTTC. This codes for CASSPQGDRGLLRNYGYTF. The complete variable domain, with remaining parts taken from reference TRBV9 and TRBJ1-2, reads DSGVTQTPKHLITATGQRVTLRCSPRSGDLSVYWYQQSLDQGLQFLIQYYNGEERAKGNILERFSAQQFPDLHSELNLSSLELGDSALYFCASSPQGDRGLLRNYGYTFGSGTRLTVV.

This clone was counted only a few times. The V and J genes are TRBV6-6 and TRBJ2-7; D is possibly TRBD2 (6 bases). The ends were cut back, 0 bases at V and 4 bases at J, with 13 bases in the middle. CDR3 length equals 15 residues. Germline CDR1 reads MNHNY; CDR2 reads SVGAGI (reference sequence). CDR3 coding DNA: TGTGCCAGCAGTTACTCGAGTACCGGGACTTACGAGCAGTACTTC. Its protein is CASSYSSTGTYEQYF.

Judged by abundance, this clone is medium-sized. This chain uses TRBV7-9 with TRBJ2-7, with D unclear. V dropped 5 bases and J dropped 4 bases, with 9 bases sitting between them. The CDR3 has 12 amino acids. Germline values: CDR1 SEHNR, CDR2 FQNEAQ (reference sequence). CDR3: CASSQLIYEQYF. The CDR3 DNA is TGTGCCAGCAGCCAGTTGATATACGAGCAGTACTTC.

V usage is TRBV4-3 and J usage is TRBJ2-7; 9 bases are shared with TRBD1. The germline gives CDR1 LGHNA, CDR2 YSLEER. The CDR3 runs 15 residues. Germline trimming cut 2 bases from V and 2 bases from J; bases unmatched to any gene: 4. CDR3 region: CASSQRTGAPYEQYF. The DNA for the CDR3 is TGCGCCAGCAGCCAAAGGACAGGGGCCCCCTACGAGCAGTACTTC.

By share, this clone ranks as medium-sized. This sequence joins TRBV5-6 and TRBJ1-2; TRBD1 agrees at 8 bases. Germline V gene sequence: CDR1 SGHDT, CDR2 YYEEEE. V was clipped by 1 base and J by 4 bases; unmatched bases: 9. CDR3 length equals 16 residues. Here the CDR3 reads CASSLFLGDRIYGYTF. CDR3 in DNA: TGTGCCAGCAGCTTGTTTTTGGGGGACAGGATCTATGGCTACACCTTC. Variable domain in full (rest from reference TRBV5-6 and TRBJ1-2): DAGVTQSPTHLIKTRGQQVTLRCSPKSGHDTVSWYQQALGQGPQFIFQYYEEEERQRGNFPDRFSGHQFPNYSSELNVNALLLGDSALYLCASSLFLGDRIYGYTFGSGTRLTVV.